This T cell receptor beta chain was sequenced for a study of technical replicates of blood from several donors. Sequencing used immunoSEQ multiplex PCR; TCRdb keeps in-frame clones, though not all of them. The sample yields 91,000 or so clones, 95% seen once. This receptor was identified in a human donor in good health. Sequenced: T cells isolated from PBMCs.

CDR3 region: CASSFMGRTVTEAFF. CDR3 bases: TGCGCCAGCAGCTTTATGGGGCGCACGGTTACTGAAGCTTTCTTT. The chain joins TRBV5-1 to TRBJ1-1, with D possibly matching TRBD1 (5 bases). Germline V CDR1 and CDR2: SGHRS, YFSETQ. The CDR3 has 15 amino acids. The germline V and J ends were trimmed by 2 bases and 5 bases, with 16 bases remaining between them.